This TCR beta chain stems from a study of cytotoxic CD8 clonotypes in ibrutinib-treated CLL. Across the whole study: Response material was collected after a median about 12 months of treatment, range 6 to 36. The study's findings and limits: Public clonotypes were rare and shrank or held steady on treatment.

Per germline, CDR1 SGHRS and CDR2 YFSETQ. This CDR3 contains 13 residues. With 3 bases removed from V and 4 bases from J, the gap between germline ends came to 8 bases. Method: immunoSEQ multiplex PCR; TCRdb's copy keeps in-frame clones and lacks some. The sample lists 200,000 to 250,000 clones; 75% to 85% were seen once. This clone was observed a handful of times. Its specificity is not known. The input for sequencing was PBMCs, taken after 12 months of ibrutinib treatment. This receptor was taken from a human donor with chronic lymphocytic leukemia. The chain is built from TRBV5-1 and TRBJ2-1; TRBD2 might be the D (5 bases). The DNA for the CDR3 is TGCGCCAGCAGCTACGGGGTTTACAATGAGCAGTTCTTC. Its protein product is CASSYGVYNEQFF. Variable domain in full (rest from reference TRBV5-1 and TRBJ2-1): KAGVTQTPRYLIKTRGQQVTLSCSPISGHRSVSWYQQTPGQGLQFLFEYFSETQRNKGNFPGRFSGRQFSNSRSEMNVSTLELGDSALYLCASSYGVYNEQFFGPGTRLTVL.